This T cell receptor beta chain was captured by sequencing in a study of blood T cell repertoires in COVID-19. About the study: The United States, Italy and Spain provided the acute and convalescent COVID-19 samples. PBMCs, B-cell-depleted T cells, or T cells provided the cDNA or gDNA that made up the material.

Per the original data handling: Nucleated cell counts were estimated from reference gene primer amplification. Method: immunoSEQ multiplex PCR; TCRdb's copy keeps in-frame clones and lacks some. Clonal size and the V and J genes are those of that table, whereas D and trimming came from the DNA. Altogether about 39,000 clones are present, about 90% being singletons, with the ten largest covering roughly a fifth. The CDR3 is 13 amino acids. V was shortened by 2 bases and J by 5 bases, with 8 bases between the two germline ends. Germline lookup yields CDR1 MGHDK and CDR2 SYGVNS. The material sequenced was peripheral blood. This chain uses TRBV25-1 with TRBJ2-3; D is possibly TRBD1 (6 bases). The TCR sequence derives from a man between 60 and 70 years old with acute or convalescent COVID-19. The CDR3, as DNA: TGTGCCAGCAGTGAACAGGACAGAGATACGCAGTATTTT. Translated: CASSEQDRDTQYF.